The TCR beta chain under discussion was sequenced for a study of T cells after yellow fever vaccination. V shed 3 bases, J shed 4 bases, and the junction held 6 bases outside the gene matches. The CDR3 covers 16 residues. The germline V gene encodes CDR1 LNHNV and CDR2 YYDKDF (reference sequence). TCRdb passed the 5' RACE reads through MiXCR, listing each CDR3 protein once. The sample includes around 50,000 distinct CDR3 sequences, roughly 7.3% seen only once; the top ten take less than 35%. This clonotype was seen at least ten times. The sequences come from CD8+ T cells sorted from PBMCs, collected around 15 days after the first yellow fever vaccination. This receptor was identified in a man between 18 and 35 years old who received the YFV17D yellow fever vaccine. The rearrangement joins TRBV15 to TRBJ2-2; 9 bases match TRBD1. The DNA for the CDR3 is TGTGCCACCAGCAGGATCCAGACAGGGGGCACCGGGGAGCTGTTTTTT. It specifies CATSRIQTGGTGELFF.